This T cell receptor (beta chain) came from a study of T-cell reconstitution after alpha-beta-depleted transplantation in children. This clonotype was observed many times. TCRbeta library construction was performed incorporating unique molecular identifiers. TCRdb reprocessed the PCR reads with MiXCR, giving one entry per CDR3 protein. The sample has hundreds of thousands of distinct CDR3 sequences, approximately 15% seen once. The germline V gene encodes CDR1 SQVTM and CDR2 ANQGSEA. V was pared by 2 bases and J by 8 bases, with 15 bases between. This CDR3 is built from 13 residues. The clonotype originates from a human donor who donated a stem cell graft to a child with acute myeloid leukemia. Sample: PBMCs from the stem cell graft donor, taken from the stem cell graft. This chain joins TRBV29-1 and TRBJ1-2; D might be TRBD1 (6 bases). The CDR3 region is CSVENAGAKGYTF. CDR3 DNA: TGCAGCGTTGAAAACGCAGGGGCAAAAGGCTACACCTTC.